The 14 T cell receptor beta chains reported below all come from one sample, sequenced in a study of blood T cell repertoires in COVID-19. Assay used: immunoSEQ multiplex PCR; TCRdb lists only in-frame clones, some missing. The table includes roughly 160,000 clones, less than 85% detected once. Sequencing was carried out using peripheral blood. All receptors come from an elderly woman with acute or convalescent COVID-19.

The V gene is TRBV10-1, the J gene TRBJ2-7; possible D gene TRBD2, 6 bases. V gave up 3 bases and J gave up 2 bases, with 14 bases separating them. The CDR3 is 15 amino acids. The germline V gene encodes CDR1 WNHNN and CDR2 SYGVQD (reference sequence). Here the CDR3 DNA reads TGCGCCAGCAGTGATCTCCCGCGGGGAGCCTACGAGCAGTACTTC. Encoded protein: CASSDLPRGAYEQYF.

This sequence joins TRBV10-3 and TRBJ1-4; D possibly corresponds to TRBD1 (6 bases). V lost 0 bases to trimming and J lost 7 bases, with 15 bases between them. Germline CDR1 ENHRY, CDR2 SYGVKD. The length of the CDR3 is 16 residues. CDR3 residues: CAISESPAGVAEKLFF. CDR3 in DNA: TGTGCCATCAGTGAGTCTCCAGCAGGGGTTGCTGAAAAACTGTTTTTT.

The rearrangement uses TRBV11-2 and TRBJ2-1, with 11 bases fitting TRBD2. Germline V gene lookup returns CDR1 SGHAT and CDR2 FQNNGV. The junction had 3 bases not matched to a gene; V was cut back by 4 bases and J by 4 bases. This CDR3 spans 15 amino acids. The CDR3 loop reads CASSSGLAAYNEQFF. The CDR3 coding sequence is TGTGCCAGCAGCTCGGGACTAGCGGCATACAATGAGCAGTTCTTC.

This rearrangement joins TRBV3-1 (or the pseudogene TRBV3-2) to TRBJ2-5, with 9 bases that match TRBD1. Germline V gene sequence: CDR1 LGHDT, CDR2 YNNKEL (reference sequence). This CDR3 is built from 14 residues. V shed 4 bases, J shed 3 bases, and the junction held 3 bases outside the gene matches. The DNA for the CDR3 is TGTGCCAGCAGCCGGACAGGGGACGAAGAGACCCAGTACTTC. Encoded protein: CASSRTGDEETQYF.

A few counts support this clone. This CDR3 reads CASSASEASPLHF. In DNA form, the CDR3 reads TGCGCCAGCAGTGCTAGCGAGGCTTCACCCCTCCACTTT. J is TRBJ1-6 and V is TRBV10-1; the D is unclear. The CDR3 extends over 13 amino acids. Germline V lookup: CDR1 WNHNN, CDR2 SYGVQD (reference sequence). V lost 4 bases to trimming and J lost 9 bases, with 10 bases between them.

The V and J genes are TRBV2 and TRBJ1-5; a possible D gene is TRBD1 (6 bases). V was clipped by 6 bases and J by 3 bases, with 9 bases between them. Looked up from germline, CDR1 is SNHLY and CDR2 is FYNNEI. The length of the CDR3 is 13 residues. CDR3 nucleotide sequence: TGTGCCAGCAGCAACAGGGTCAATCAGCCCCAGCATTTT. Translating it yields CASSNRVNQPQHF. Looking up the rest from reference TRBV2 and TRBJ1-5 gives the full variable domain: EPEVTQTPSHQVTQMGQEVILRCVPISNHLYFYWYRQILGQKVEFLVSFYNNEISEKSEIFDDQFSVERPDGSNFTLKIRSTKLEDSAMYFCASSNRVNQPQHFGDGTRLSIL.

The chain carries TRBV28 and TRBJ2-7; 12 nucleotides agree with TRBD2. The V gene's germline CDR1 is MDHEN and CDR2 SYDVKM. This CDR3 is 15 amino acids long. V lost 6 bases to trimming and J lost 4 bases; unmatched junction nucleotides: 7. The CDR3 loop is CASSTGTSGLYEQYF. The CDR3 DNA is TGTGCCAGCAGCACCGGGACTAGCGGGTTGTACGAGCAGTACTTC.

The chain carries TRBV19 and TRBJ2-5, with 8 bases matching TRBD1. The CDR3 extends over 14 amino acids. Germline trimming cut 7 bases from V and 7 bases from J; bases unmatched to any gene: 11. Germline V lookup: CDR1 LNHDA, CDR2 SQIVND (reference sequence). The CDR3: CASTQTGEIVTQYF. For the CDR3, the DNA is TGTGCCAGTACCCAGACAGGGGAAATAGTGACCCAGTACTTC.

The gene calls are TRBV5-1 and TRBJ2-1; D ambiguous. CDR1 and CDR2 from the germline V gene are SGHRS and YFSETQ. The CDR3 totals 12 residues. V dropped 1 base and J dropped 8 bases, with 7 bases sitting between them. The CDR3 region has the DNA TGCGCCAGCAGCTTGAATGTCTATGAGCAGTTCTTC. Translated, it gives CASSLNVYEQFF.

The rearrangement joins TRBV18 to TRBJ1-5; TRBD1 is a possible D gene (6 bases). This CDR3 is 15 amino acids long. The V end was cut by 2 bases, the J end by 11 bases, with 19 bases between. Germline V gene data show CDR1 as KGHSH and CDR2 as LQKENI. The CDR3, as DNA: TGTGCCAGCTCACCAGACCCACAGGGCAGTAATACCCAGCATTTT. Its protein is CASSPDPQGSNTQHF.

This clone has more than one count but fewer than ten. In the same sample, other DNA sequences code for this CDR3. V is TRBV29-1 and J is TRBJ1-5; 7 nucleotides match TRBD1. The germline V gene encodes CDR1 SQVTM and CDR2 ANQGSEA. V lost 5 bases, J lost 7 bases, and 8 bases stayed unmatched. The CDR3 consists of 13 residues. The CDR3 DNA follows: TGCAGCGTTAGTGACAGGGCGAACCAGCCCCAGCATTTT. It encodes CSVSDRANQPQHF.

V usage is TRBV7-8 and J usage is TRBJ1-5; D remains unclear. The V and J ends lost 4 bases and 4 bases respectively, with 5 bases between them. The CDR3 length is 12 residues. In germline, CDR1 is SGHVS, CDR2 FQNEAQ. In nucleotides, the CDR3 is TGTGCCAGCAGCTGGCCTAATCAGCCCCAGCATTTT. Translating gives CASSWPNQPQHF.

The DNA of the CDR3 is TGTGCCAGCAGCGTAGATTCGGGGGGCGCAGGCTACACCTTC. Its protein product is CASSVDSGGAGYTF. The V and J genes are TRBV9 and TRBJ1-2; TRBD1 is a possible D gene (6 bases). V gave up 0 bases and J gave up 8 bases, with 14 bases separating them. CDR3 size: 14 residues. Germline CDR1 SGDLS, CDR2 YYNGEE.

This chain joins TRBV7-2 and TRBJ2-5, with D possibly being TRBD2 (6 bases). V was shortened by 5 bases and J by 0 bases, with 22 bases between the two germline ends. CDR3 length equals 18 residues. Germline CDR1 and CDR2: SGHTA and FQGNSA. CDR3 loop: CASSQGNIAADHQETQYF. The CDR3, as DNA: TGTGCCAGCAGCCAAGGTAATATAGCGGCAGATCACCAAGAGACCCAGTACTTC. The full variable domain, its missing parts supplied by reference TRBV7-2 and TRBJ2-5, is GAGVSQSPSNKVTEKGKDVELRCDPISGHTALYWYRQSLGQGLEFLIYFQGNSAPDKSGLPSDRFSAERTGGSVSTLTIQRTQQEDSAVYLCASSQGNIAADHQETQYFGPGTRLLVL.